Presented here are 10 T cell receptor beta chains from one specimen sequenced in a study of human thymus T cells (dated by TCRdb to 2018 to 2021). Libraries came from the immunoSEQ multiplex PCR assay. The table comes from immuneACCESS by way of TCRdb, which keeps in-frame sequences with V and J called. Part of the clones is missing from these tables; in studies checked, under half for an unresolved V gene and the rest for unknown reasons. This sample lists tens of thousands of clones; over 90% were detected once. The top ten hold 0.15% to 0.2% of the sample. Sequencing was performed on blood. These receptors came from a girl under three years old with a congenital heart defect but otherwise immunologically healthy.

This clone was recorded a few times. This chain links TRBV10-1 with TRBJ2-7, with 7 bases fitting TRBD1. The CDR3 has 13 residues. Unmatched junction bases numbered 6, after V lost 8 bases and J lost 2 bases. CDR1 is WNHNN and CDR2 is SYGVQD in the germline V gene (reference sequence). As DNA, the CDR3 is TGCGCCAGCTCGGACAGGTTCGCCTACGAGCAGTACTTC. Residues: CASSDRFAYEQYF.

The table lists this clone with a count of one. The chain recombines TRBV9 with TRBJ2-5; TRBD1 matches 9 bases. Trimming removed 1 base from V and 4 bases from J; junction bases left unmatched: 5. Looked up from germline, CDR1 is SGDLS and CDR2 is YYNGEE. The CDR3 extends over 15 amino acids. This CDR3 is CASSVITGGVETQYF. In DNA, the CDR3 is TGTGCCAGCAGCGTAATTACAGGGGGCGTAGAGACCCAGTACTTC. The variable domain in full, completed from reference TRBV9 and TRBJ2-5, reads DSGVTQTPKHLITATGQRVTLRCSPRSGDLSVYWYQQSLDQGLQFLIQYYNGEERAKGNILERFSAQQFPDLHSELNLSSLELGDSALYFCASSVITGGVETQYFGPGTRLLVL.

In this sample, this clone turned up once. The J gene is TRBJ2-6, the V gene TRBV9, with D possibly TRBD2 on 7 matching bases. Per the germline V gene, CDR1 is SGDLS and CDR2 is YYNGEE. This CDR3 has 17 residues. V lost 4 bases and J lost 3, with 17 bases in between. The CDR3 sequence is CASSSGAGVSGANVLTF. The CDR3, as DNA: TGTGCCAGCAGCTCAGGGGCGGGAGTAAGTGGGGCCAACGTCCTGACTTTC.

The V gene is TRBV10-3, the J gene TRBJ2-3; D perhaps matches TRBD1 (7 bases). The germline gives CDR1 ENHRY, CDR2 SYGVKD. V was clipped by 9 bases and J by 0 bases, with 13 bases between them. The CDR3 has 14 amino acids. The CDR3 DNA follows: TGTGCCATTCGACAGGGACTTAGCACAGATACGCAGTATTTT. Its protein is CAIRQGLSTDTQYF.

This chain joins TRBV11-2 and TRBJ2-1; TRBD2 is a possible D gene (5 bases). Germline CDR1 reads SGHAT; CDR2 reads FQNNGV. The CDR3 length is 14 residues. V lost 3 bases, J lost 8 bases, and 14 bases lay in between. The CDR3 region is CASSFGGSSDEQFF. In DNA form, the CDR3 reads TGTGCCAGCAGCTTCGGTGGGAGTAGCGATGAGCAGTTCTTC.

The chain employs TRBV27 and TRBJ2-3, with D possibly called TRBD1 or TRBD2 (5 bases each). Trimming shortened V by 7 bases and J by 0 bases, and 8 bases separated the two germline ends. The CDR3 is made up of 13 amino acids. Looked up from germline, CDR1 is MNHEY and CDR2 is SMNVEV (reference sequence). CDR3 bases: TGTGCCAGCAAATGGGGGAGCACAGATACGCAGTATTTT. Amino acid sequence: CASKWGSTDTQYF.

This chain connects TRBV19 to TRBJ2-7; TRBD2 matches at 10 bases. Trimming at V came to 5 bases and at J to 1 base, leaving 5 bases not matched to a gene. There are 15 residues in the CDR3. Germline values: CDR1 LNHDA, CDR2 SQIVND (reference sequence). The CDR3 loop reads CASSPGLAASYEQYF. As DNA, the CDR3 is TGTGCCAGTAGTCCAGGACTAGCGGCTTCCTACGAGCAGTACTTC. Using reference TRBV19 and TRBJ2-7 for the parts outside the CDR3, the full variable domain is DGGITQSPKYLFRKEGQNVTLSCEQNLNHDAMYWYRQDPGQGLRLIYYSQIVNDFQKGDIAEGYSVSREKKESFPLTVTSAQKNPTAFYLCASSPGLAASYEQYFGPGTRLTVT.

The V gene is TRBV10-3, the J gene TRBJ2-5; D possibly corresponds to TRBD2 (5 bases). Germline CDR1 ENHRY, CDR2 SYGVKD. The V end lost 0 bases, the J end lost 5 bases, and 13 bases lay between the germline ends. This CDR3 has 15 residues. The CDR3 loop reads CAISESRGLGETQYF. The DNA of the CDR3 is TGTGCCATCAGTGAGTCACGAGGGCTGGGGGAGACCCAGTACTTC.

The gene calls are TRBV10-3 and TRBJ2-2; 12 bases are a match to TRBD2. Trimming took 7 bases from V and 4 from J; bases not matched to a gene: 4. CDR1 ENHRY and CDR2 SYGVKD come from the germline V gene. The CDR3 loop spans 15 amino acids. CDR3 amino acids: CAIKGTSGPTGELFF. The CDR3 DNA is TGTGCCATCAAGGGGACTAGCGGGCCCACCGGGGAGCTGTTTTTT.

The chain uses TRBV11-1 and TRBJ2-3; D unclear. Trimming took 3 bases from V and 6 from J, leaving 16 bases between them. This CDR3 is built from 15 residues. CDR1 and CDR2 (germline): SGHAT, FQDESV (reference sequence). CDR3 protein: CASSLDVWARDTQYF. The CDR3 DNA reads as TGTGCCAGCAGCTTGGATGTATGGGCCAGGGATACGCAGTATTTT. The full variable domain, rest sourced from reference TRBV11-1 and TRBJ2-3, is EAEVAQSPRYKITEKSQAVAFWCDPISGHATLYWYRQILGQGPELLVQFQDESVVDDSQLPKDRFSAERLKGVDSTLKIQPAELGDSAMYLCASSLDVWARDTQYFGPGTRLTVL.